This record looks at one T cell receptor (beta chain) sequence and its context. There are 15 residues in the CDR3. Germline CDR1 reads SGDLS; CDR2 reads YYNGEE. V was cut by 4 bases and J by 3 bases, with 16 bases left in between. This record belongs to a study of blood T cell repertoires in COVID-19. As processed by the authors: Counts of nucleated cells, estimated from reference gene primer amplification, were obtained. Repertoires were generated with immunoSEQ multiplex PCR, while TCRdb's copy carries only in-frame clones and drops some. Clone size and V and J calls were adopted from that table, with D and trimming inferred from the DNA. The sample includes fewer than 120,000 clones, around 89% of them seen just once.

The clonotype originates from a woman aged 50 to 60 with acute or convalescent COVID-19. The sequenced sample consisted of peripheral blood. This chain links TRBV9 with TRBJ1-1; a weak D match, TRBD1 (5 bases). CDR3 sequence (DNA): TGTGCCAGCAGCCCGCGGGGGACTGGGGACACTGAAGCTTTCTTT. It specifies CASSPRGTGDTEAFF.